This TCR beta chain was sequenced for a study of T cells in lung cancer brain metastases. CDR1 and CDR2 from the germline V gene are SGHNT and YENEEA. The CDR3 runs 14 residues. The V and J ends lost 2 bases and 0 bases respectively, with 6 bases between them. TCRdb's copy holds only in-frame clones and misses some; the assay was immunoSEQ multiplex PCR. Among roughly 4,200 clones, roughly 89% were seen once, and the ten largest hold roughly 7.3%. A word on this clone: Other nucleotide sequences in the sample specify the same CDR3.

The receptor's source is a man aged 55 to 69 with non-small cell lung cancer. The sample consisted of tumor tissue from the primary lung tumor. The chain has TRBV11-3 and TRBJ2-3; D gene unclear. The CDR3 bases are TGTGCCAGCAGCTTAACGGCGAGCACAGATACGCAGTATTTT. Translation gives CASSLTASTDTQYF.